The clone carrying this T cell receptor (beta chain) was seen repeatedly, ten times or more. Antigen unknown. The record originates from a study of T cells in Graves' hyperthyroidism and ophthalmopathy. Study-wide background: Peripheral blood was obtained at initial diagnosis, preceding any treatment. Findings and caveats of the study: Peripheral blood also featured most of the thyroid clonotypes expanded above 0.001.

Researchers took RNA transcripts and amplified the TCR beta CDR3 regions from them. RT-PCR in the first round (using the HTBI primer set) targeted the TCR CDR3. MiXCR, applied by TCRdb to the multiplex PCR reads, yields one record per CDR3 protein. This table holds around 250,000 distinct CDR3 sequences, roughly 15% found once. This CDR3 has 14 residues. Germline V CDR1 and CDR2: MDHEN, SYDVKM. V was shortened by 6 bases and J by 9 bases, with 21 bases between the two germline ends. The chain employs TRBV28 and TRBJ2-7; D is possibly TRBD1 or TRBD2 (5 bases each). The sequence derives from a middle-aged woman with Graves' hyperthyroidism that later progressed to Graves' ophthalmopathy. Input material: blood. The CDR3 DNA sequence: TGTGCCAGCAGCTCCCCCCGGGACGGCCCGCGGCAGTACTTC. Translation: CASSSPRDGPRQYF.